The rows below give T cell receptor beta chains drawn from one sample of a study of CD8+ T cells in alopecia areata. The data were produced by immunoSEQ multiplex PCR, yet TCRdb's version contains in-frame clones alone and is incomplete. The table lists more than 100,000 clones, roughly 53% of them singletons, with 8% to 10% in the top ten. The material sequenced was CD4+ T cells sorted from blood. These receptors all come from a human donor in good health. The CDR3 runs from the conserved cysteine through the conserved F or W. Fields, in order: J gene, clone size, V gene, D gene, CDR3 DNA, CDR3 protein. A D gene is named only where the DNA matches it firmly. Some rows mark clone size as missing; the rest say once, few, many or name a class of expanded clone.

TRBJ2-7 . TRBV9 TRBD1 TGTGCCAGCAGCGTGACAGGGGGCCGGGACGAGCAGTACTTC CASSVTGGRDEQYF
TRBJ1-1 . TRBV20-1 . TGCAGTGCTAGAGGCCGGGAGGAAGCTTTCTTT CSARGREEAFF
TRBJ2-4 few TRBV7-2 . TGTGCCAGCAGCTTAGGTTCACTAGCCAAAAACATTCAGTACTTC CASSLGSLAKNIQYF
TRBJ1-5 . TRBV19 TRBD1 TGTGCCAGTAGTACACAGGGGGGGAATCAGCCCCAGCATTTT CASSTQGGNQPQHF
TRBJ2-2 . TRBV4-2 . TGTGCCAGCAGCCAACGGAGCTACCACACTGCGAACACCGGGGAGCTGTTTTTT CASSQRSYHTANTGELFF
TRBJ2-7 few TRBV6-1 . TGTGCCAACCAGTGCTGGGGGAAGAACTACGAGCAGTACTTC CANQCWGKNYEQYF
TRBJ2-5 once TRBV28 . TGTGCCAGCAGCTCGCCAGGGGGGCTTGAGACCCAGTACTTC CASSSPGGLETQYF
TRBJ2-5 few TRBV7-2 . TGTGCCAGCAGCTCAGATACGGAGACCCAGTACTTC CASSSDTETQYF
TRBJ2-6 few TRBV4-1 . TGCGCCAGCAGCCAAGGGACAGCGACCTCTGGGGCCAACGTCCTGACTTTC CASSQGTATSGANVLTF
TRBJ2-1 . TRBV29-1 . TGCAGCGTTGTTAAGGCGGGGATCTACAATGAGCAGTTCTTC CSVVKAGIYNEQFF
TRBJ2-7 . TRBV28 TRBD2 TGTGCCAGCAGTTTAGAAGGCGGGGGGTCCTACGAGCAGTACTTC CASSLEGGGSYEQYF
TRBJ1-2 . TRBV30 . TGTGCCTGGAGTCCTCATTCTTCTACTAACTATGGCTACACCTTC CAWSPHSSTNYGYTF
TRBJ2-1 . TRBV30 . TGTGCCTGGAGTCGGCGCGAAAATGAGCAGTTCTTC CAWSRRENEQFF
TRBJ1-1 . TRBV14 TRBD1 TGTGCCAGTCGGGGACAGGGGGTCACTGAAGCTTTCTTT CASRGQGVTEAFF
TRBJ1-6 few TRBV9 . TGTGCCAGCAGCGCGAGTGGACAGTTTAATTCACCCCTCCACTTT CASSASGQFNSPLHF
TRBJ2-2 few TRBV7-2 TRBD2 TGTGCCAGCAGCCTACGACTAGCGGTGAACACCGGGGAGCTGTTTTTT CASSLRLAVNTGELFF
TRBJ1-1 few TRBV19 . TGTGCCAGTAGTATAGGAAACAGGGACACGATCTTT CASSIGNRDTIF
TRBJ1-3 . TRBV18 TRBD1 TGTGCCAGCTCACCCGGACGGACAGGGGCAAACACCATATATTTT CASSPGRTGANTIYF
TRBJ2-3 . TRBV25-1 . TGTGCCAGTGGGGCTAGCGTGGGCACAGATACGCAGTATTTT CASGASVGTDTQYF
TRBJ2-5 few TRBV30 . TGTGCCTGGAGTTCGGCGGGAGAGACCCAGTACTTC CAWSSAGETQYF
TRBJ1-4 . TRBV30 . TGTGCCTGGGGGCAGGGAGGCGGAGAAAAACTGTTTTTT CAWGQGGGEKLFF
TRBJ2-3 few TRBV6-6 . TGTGCCAGCAGTCACCCCCCGACCATTACGCAGTATTTT CASSHPPTITQYF
TRBJ2-1 . TRBV30 TRBD2 TGTGCCTGGAGTGGGACTAGCGGGGGCAATGAGCAGTTCTTC CAWSGTSGGNEQFF
TRBJ2-3 few TRBV5-5 . TGTGCCAGCAGCTTGGAGGCAGATACGCAGTATTTT CASSLEADTQYF
TRBJ1-4 few TRBV29-1 . TGCAGCGTTGAAGATAATGAAAAACTGTTTTTT CSVEDNEKLFF
TRBJ1-1 . TRBV29-1 . TGCAGCGTTGAAGGGCGGACGAACACTGAAGCTTTCTTT CSVEGRTNTEAFF
TRBJ1-2 . TRBV25-1 . TGTGCCAGCAGTGTCGGGGGGATGGCTTACACCTTC CASSVGGMAYTF
TRBJ1-1 few TRBV7-9 . TGTGCCAGCAGCTCCTACCTGAACACTGAAGCTTTCTTT CASSSYLNTEAFF
TRBJ2-1 . TRBV2 . TGTGCCAGCAATAGGGGGGGGCTACAGGGGAGCTCCTACAATGAGCAGTTCTTC CASNRGGLQGSSYNEQFF
TRBJ1-2 . TRBV19 . TGTGCCAGTAGCACCGGGGCCCCGGTCCAGGGCTACACCTTC CASSTGAPVQGYTF
TRBJ2-3 once TRBV7-2 . TGTGCCAGCAGCTGGAGTAGCGGCACAGATACGCAGTATTTT CASSWSSGTDTQYF
TRBJ2-2 . TRBV19 TRBD1 TGTGCCAGTAGTCGGACAGGGTTGGATCCCGGGGAGCTGTTTTTT CASSRTGLDPGELFF
TRBJ2-1 . TRBV5-1 . TGCGCCAGCAGCCCCCAGGGGACTGGCAATGAGCAGTTCTTC CASSPQGTGNEQFF
TRBJ1-2 . TRBV4-1 TRBD1 TGCGCCAGCAGCGAGATTAGACAGGGAGGCTATGGCTACACCTTC CASSEIRQGGYGYTF
TRBJ1-2 few TRBV5-1 TRBD1 TGCGCCAGCAGTCACAACCGCCCGGGACAGCTATTCTATGGCTACACCTTC CASSHNRPGQLFYGYTF
TRBJ2-1 . TRBV2 . TGTGCCAGCAAGGAGGTTTGGGCCTACAATGAGCAGTTCTTC CASKEVWAYNEQFF
TRBJ1-6 . TRBV2 . TGTGCCAGCAGCCCCTCGAGTTCACCCCTCCACTTT CASSPSSSPLHF
TRBJ1-6 . TRBV25-1 . TGTGCCAGCAGTGAATTCCAGAGCTCCTATAATTCACCCCTCCACTTT CASSEFQSSYNSPLHF
TRBJ2-3 . TRBV5-1 TRBD2 TGCGCCAGCAGCTTCGCCGCCTCGACTAGCGGCACAGATACGCAGTATTTT CASSFAASTSGTDTQYF
TRBJ1-2 . TRBV9 . TGTGCCAGCAGCGCCCGGGGGGGGCCTAACTATGGCTACACCTTC CASSARGGPNYGYTF
TRBJ2-7 . TRBV7-8 . TGTGCCAGCAGCTTAGGTGGGGACTCTCCCTACGAGCAGTACTTC CASSLGGDSPYEQYF
TRBJ2-5 . TRBV12-5 . TGTGCTAGTGGTCCGACTGGTGTTGGTCCCCGGGAGACCCAGTACTTC CASGPTGVGPRETQYF